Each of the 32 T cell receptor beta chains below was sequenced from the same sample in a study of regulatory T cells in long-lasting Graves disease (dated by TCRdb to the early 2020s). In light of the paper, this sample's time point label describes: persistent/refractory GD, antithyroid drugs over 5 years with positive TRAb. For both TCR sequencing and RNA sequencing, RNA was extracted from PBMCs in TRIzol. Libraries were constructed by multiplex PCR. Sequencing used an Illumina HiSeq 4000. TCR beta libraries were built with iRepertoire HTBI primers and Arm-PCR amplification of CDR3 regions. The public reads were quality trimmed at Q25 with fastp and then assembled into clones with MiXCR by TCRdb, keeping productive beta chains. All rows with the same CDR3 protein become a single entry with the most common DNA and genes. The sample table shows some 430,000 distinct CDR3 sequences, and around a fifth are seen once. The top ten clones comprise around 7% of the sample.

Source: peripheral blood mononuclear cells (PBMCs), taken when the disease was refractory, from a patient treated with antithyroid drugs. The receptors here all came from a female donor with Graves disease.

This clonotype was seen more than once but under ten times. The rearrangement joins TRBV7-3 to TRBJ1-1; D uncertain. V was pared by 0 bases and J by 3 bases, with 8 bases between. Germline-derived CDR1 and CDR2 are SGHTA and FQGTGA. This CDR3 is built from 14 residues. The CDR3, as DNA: TGTGCCAGCAGCTTAACGGCGGGGTACACTGAAGCTTTCTTT. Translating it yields CASSLTAGYTEAFF.

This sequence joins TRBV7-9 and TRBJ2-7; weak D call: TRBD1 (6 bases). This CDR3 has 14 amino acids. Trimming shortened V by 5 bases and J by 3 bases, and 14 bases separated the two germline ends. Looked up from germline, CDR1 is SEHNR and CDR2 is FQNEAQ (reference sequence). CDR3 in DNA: TGTGCCAGCAGCAAAGTGGGGGCTAACTACGAGCAGTACTTC. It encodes CASSKVGANYEQYF.

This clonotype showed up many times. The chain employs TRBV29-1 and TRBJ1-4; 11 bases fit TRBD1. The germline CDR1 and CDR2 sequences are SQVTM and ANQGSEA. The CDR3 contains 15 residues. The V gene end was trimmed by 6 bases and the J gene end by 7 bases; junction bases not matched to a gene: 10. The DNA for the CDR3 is TGCAGCGTCCAAGGGACAGGGGGGACCGGTGAAAAACTGTTTTTT. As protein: CSVQGTGGTGEKLFF.

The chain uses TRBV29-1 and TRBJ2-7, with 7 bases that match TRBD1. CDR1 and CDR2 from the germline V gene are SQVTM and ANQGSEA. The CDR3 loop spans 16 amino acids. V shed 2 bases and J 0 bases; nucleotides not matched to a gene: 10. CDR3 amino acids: CSVERRGGTDSYEQYF. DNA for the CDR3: TGCAGCGTTGAAAGAAGAGGTGGGACAGACTCCTACGAGCAGTACTTC.

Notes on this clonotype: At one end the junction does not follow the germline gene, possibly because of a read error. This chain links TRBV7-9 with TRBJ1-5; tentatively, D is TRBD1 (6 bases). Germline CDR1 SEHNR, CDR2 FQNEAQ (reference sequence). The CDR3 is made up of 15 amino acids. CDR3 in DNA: TGTGCCAGCAGTCGTTCTGGGGCAGGGGACCAGCCCGAGCATTTT. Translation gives CASSRSGAGDQPEHF.

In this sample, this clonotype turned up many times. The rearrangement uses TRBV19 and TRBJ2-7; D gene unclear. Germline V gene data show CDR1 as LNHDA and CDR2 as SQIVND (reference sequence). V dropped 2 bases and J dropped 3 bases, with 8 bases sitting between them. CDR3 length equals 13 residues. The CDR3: CASSIFGFYEQYF. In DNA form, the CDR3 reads TGTGCCAGTAGTATATTTGGGTTCTACGAGCAGTACTTC.

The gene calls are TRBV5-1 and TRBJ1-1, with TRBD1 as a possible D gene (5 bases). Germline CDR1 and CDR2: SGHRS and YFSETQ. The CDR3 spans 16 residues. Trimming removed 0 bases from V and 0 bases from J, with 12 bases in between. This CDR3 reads CASSLGQTTMNTEAFF. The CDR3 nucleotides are TGCGCCAGCAGCTTGGGACAGACGACAATGAACACTGAAGCTTTCTTT.

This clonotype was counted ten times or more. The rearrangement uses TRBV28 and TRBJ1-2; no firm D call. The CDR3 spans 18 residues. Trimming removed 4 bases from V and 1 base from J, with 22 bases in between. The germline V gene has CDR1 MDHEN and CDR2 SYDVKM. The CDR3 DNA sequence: TGTGCCAGCAGTTCCCCAGTTGCCCCATCCCCGGATAACTATGGCTACACCTTC. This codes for CASSSPVAPSPDNYGYTF.

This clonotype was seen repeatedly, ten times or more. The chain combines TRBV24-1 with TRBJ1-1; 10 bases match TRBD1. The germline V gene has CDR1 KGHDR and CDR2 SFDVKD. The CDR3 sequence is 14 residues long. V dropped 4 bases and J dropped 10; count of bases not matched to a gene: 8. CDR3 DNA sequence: TGTGCCACCAGTGAAACCCGGGACAGGGGCCGAGCTTTCTTT. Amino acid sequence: CATSETRDRGRAFF.

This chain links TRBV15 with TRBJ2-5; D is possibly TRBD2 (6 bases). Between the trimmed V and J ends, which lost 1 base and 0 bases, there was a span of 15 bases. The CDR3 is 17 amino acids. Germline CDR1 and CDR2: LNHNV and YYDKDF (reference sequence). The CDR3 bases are TGTGCCACCAGCAGAGGCCTGGGACTTTATTACCAAGAGACCCAGTACTTC. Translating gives CATSRGLGLYYQETQYF.

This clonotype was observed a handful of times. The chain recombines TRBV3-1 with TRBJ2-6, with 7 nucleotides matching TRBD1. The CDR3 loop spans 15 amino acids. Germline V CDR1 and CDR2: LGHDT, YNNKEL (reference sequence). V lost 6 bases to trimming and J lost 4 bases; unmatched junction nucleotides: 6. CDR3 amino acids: CASSPTGSGANVLTF. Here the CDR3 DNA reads TGTGCCAGCAGTCCGACAGGGTCCGGGGCCAACGTCCTGACTTTC.

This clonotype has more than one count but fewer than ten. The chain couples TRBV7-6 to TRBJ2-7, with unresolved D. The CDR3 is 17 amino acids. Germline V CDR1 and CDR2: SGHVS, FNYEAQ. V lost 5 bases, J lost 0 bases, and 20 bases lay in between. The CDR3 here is CASSPNPPGQASYEQYF. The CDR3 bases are TGTGCCAGCAGCCCAAACCCACCGGGCCAGGCCTCCTACGAGCAGTACTTC.

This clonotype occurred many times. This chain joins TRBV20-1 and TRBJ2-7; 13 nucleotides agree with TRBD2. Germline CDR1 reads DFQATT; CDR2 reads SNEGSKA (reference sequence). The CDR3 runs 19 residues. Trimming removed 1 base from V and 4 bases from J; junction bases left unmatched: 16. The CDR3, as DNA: TGCAGTGCTAGAGCCGAAGGGAACGCCGCGACTAGCGGGAGGTACGAGCAGTACTTC. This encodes CSARAEGNAATSGRYEQYF.

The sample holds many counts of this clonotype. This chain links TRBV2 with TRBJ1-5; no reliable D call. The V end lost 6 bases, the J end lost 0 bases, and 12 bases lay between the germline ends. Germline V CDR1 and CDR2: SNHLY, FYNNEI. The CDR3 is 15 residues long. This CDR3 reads CASSKLSLSNQPQHF. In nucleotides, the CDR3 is TGTGCCAGCAGCAAACTGAGCCTTAGCAATCAGCCCCAGCATTTT.

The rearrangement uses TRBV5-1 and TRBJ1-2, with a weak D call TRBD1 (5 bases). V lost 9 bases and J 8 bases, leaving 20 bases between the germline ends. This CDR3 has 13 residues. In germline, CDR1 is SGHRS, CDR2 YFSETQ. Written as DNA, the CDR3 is TGCGCCACCACGTGGGGCAGCGAGGGCGGCTACACCTTC. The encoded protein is CATTWGSEGGYTF.

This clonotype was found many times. In nucleotides, the CDR3 is TGTGCCAGCAGTTTATACACTAGCGGGATTATCTACGAGCAGTACTTC. Residues: CASSLYTSGIIYEQYF. The rearrangement links TRBV27 to TRBJ2-7; 10 bases fit TRBD2. CDR1 MNHEY and CDR2 SMNVEV come from the germline V gene (reference sequence). The V and J ends lost 1 base and 3 bases, in that order; junction bases with no gene match: 6. The CDR3 extends over 16 amino acids.

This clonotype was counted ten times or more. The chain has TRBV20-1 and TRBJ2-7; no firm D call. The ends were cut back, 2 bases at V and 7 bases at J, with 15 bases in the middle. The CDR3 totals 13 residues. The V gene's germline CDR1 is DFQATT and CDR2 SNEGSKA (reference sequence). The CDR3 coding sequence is TGCAGTGCTAGAACTCCGGGCCCCAGGGAGCAGTACTTC. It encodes CSARTPGPREQYF.

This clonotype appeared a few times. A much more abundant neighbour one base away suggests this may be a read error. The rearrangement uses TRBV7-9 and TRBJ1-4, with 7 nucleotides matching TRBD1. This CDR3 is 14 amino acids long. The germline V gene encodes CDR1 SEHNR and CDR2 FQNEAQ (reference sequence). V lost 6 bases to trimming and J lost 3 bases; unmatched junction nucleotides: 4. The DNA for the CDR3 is TGTGCCAGCAGACTCGGGACAGCTAATGAAAAACTGTTTTTT. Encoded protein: CASRLGTANEKLFF.

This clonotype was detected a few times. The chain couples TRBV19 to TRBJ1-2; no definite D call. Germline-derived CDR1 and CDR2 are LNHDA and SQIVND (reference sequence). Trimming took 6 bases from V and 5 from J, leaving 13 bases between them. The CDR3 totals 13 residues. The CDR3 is CASRGQGRYGYTF. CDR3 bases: TGTGCCAGTAGGGGTCAAGGACGATATGGCTACACCTTC.

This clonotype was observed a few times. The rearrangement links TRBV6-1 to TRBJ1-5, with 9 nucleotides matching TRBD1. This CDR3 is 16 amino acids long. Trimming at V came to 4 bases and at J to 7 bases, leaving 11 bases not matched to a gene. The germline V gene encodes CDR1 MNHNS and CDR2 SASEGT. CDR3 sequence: CASSGPQGASRQPQHF. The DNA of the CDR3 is TGTGCCAGCAGTGGGCCACAGGGGGCCAGCAGACAGCCCCAGCATTTT.

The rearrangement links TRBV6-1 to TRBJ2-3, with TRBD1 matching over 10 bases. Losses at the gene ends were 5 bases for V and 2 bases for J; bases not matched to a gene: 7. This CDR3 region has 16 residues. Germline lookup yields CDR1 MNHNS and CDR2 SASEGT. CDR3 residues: CASSRFGTGDTDTQYF. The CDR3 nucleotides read TGTGCCAGCAGTCGATTCGGGACAGGGGACACAGATACGCAGTATTTT.

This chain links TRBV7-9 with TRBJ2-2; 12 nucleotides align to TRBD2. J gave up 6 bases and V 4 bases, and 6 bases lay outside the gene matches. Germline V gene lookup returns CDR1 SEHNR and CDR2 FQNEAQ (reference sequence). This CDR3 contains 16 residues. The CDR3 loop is CASSSGLAGSSGELFF. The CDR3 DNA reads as TGTGCCAGCAGCTCAGGACTAGCGGGGAGTTCCGGGGAGCTGTTTTTT.

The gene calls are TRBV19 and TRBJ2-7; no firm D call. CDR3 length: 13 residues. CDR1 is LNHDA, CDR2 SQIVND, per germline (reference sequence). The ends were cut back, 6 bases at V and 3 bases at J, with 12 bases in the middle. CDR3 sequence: CASRAAHLYEQYF. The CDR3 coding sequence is TGTGCCAGTAGAGCTGCCCACCTCTACGAGCAGTACTTC.

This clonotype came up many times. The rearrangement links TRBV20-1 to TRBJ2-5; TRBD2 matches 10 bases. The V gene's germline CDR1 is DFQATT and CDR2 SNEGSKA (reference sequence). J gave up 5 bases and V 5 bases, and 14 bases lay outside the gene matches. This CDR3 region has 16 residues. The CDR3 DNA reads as TGCAGTGCTCCAACCCGGACTAGCGGAGGGGCGGAGACCCAGTACTTC. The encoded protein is CSAPTRTSGGAETQYF.

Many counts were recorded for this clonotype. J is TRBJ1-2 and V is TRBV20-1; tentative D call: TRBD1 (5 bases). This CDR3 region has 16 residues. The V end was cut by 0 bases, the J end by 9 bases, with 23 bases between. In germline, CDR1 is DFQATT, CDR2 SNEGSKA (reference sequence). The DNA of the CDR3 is TGCAGTGCTAGAGATCGGGATCGATCGGACATGTATCGCTACACCTTC. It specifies CSARDRDRSDMYRYTF.

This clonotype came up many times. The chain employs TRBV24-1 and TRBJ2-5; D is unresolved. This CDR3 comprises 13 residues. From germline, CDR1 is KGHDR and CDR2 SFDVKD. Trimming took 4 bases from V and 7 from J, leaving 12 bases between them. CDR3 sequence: CATSDRLFGTQYF. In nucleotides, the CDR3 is TGTGCCACCAGTGACCGGCTGTTCGGGACCCAGTACTTC.

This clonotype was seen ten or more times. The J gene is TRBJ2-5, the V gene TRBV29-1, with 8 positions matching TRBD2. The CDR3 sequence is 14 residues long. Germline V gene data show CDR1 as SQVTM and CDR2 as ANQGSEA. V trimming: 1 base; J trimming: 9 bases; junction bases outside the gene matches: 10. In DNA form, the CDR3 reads TGCAGCGTTGAAGCGGGGCGGGGGGCTCTTTCCCAGTACTTC. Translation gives CSVEAGRGALSQYF. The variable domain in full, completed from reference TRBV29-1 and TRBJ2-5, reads SAVISQKPSRDICQRGTSLTIQCQVDSQVTMMFWYRQQPGQSLTLIATANQGSEATYESGFVIDKFPISRPNLTFSTLTVSNMSPEDSSIYLCSVEAGRGALSQYFGPGTRLLVL.

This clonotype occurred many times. CDR3 sequence: CASSWGDGRSSYEQYF. The CDR3 region has the DNA TGTGCCAGTTCTTGGGGCGACGGTCGTAGCTCCTACGAGCAGTACTTC. The chain carries TRBV28 and TRBJ2-7; tentatively, D is TRBD1 (5 bases). V shed 9 bases and J shed 0 bases, with 21 bases lying between them. The germline V gene encodes CDR1 MDHEN and CDR2 SYDVKM. The CDR3 length is 16 residues.

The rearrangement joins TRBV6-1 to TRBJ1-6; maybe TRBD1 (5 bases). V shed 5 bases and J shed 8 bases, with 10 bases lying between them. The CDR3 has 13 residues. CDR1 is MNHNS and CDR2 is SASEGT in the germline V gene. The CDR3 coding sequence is TGTGCCAGCAGTCGTCGGGGGGATTCACCCCTCCACTTT. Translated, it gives CASSRRGDSPLHF.

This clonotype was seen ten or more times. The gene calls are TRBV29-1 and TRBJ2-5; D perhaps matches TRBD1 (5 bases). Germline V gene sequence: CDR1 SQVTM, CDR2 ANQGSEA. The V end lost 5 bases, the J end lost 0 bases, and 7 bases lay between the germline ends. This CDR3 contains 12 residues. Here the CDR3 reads CSVNRNQETQYF. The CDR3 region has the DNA TGCAGCGTTAACAGGAACCAAGAGACCCAGTACTTC.

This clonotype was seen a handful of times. For the CDR3, the DNA is TGCGCCAGCAGCTTTCGCGGGCTTATCGGGGGGCAGAGGACCCAGTACTTC. This encodes CASSFRGLIGGQRTQYF. V usage is TRBV5-1 and J usage is TRBJ2-5; TRBD2 is a possible D gene (7 bases). The CDR3 length is 17 residues. Per germline, CDR1 SGHRS and CDR2 YFSETQ. The germline V and J ends were trimmed by 2 bases and 7 bases, with 24 bases remaining between them. Looking up the rest from reference TRBV5-1 and TRBJ2-5 gives the full variable domain: KAGVTQTPRYLIKTRGQQVTLSCSPISGHRSVSWYQQTPGQGLQFLFEYFSETQRNKGNFPGRFSGRQFSNSRSEMNVSTLELGDSALYLCASSFRGLIGGQRTQYFGPGTRLLVL.

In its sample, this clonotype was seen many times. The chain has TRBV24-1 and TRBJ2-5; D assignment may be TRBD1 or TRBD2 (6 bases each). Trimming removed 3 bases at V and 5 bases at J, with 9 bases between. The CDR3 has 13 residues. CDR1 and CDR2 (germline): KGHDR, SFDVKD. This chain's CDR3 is CATSDGGLETQYF. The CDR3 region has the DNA TGTGCCACCAGTGATGGGGGGCTGGAGACCCAGTACTTC.